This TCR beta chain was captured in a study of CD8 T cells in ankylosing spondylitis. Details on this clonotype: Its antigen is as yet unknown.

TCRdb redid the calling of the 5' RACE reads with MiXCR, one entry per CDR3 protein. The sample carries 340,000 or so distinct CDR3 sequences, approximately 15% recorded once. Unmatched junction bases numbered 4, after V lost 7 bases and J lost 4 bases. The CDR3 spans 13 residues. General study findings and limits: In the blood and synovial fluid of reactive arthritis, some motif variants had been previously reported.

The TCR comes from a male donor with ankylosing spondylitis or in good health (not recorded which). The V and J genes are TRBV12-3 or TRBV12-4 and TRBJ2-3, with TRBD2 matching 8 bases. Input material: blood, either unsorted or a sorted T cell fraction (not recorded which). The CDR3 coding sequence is TGTGCCAGCAAAAGCGGGAGACCAGATACGCAGTATTTT. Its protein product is CASKSGRPDTQYF.